This record covers a single T cell receptor beta chain. Its antigen is not identified. Sequencing was performed with immunoSEQ multiplex PCR; in TCRdb, only in-frame clones are kept and a portion is missing. The data show approximately 58,000 clones, with more than 85% seen just once and roughly two fifths held by the top ten. This sample stems from a study of siplizumab effects on memory and regulatory T cells. Study-wide findings and caveats: The study did not confirm that proliferating Tregs from siplizumab cultures were suppressive. Under siplizumab, an average about 70% of mappable alloreactive CD4+ clones were Treg-derived, compared with around 25% in controls. In the presence of siplizumab, alloreactive sequences traceable to unstimulated CD4+ memory cells were significantly reduced. Naive T cells looked more diverse than memory cells, and they looked like major contributors to the alloresponse.

The TCR was taken from a human donor in good health. Sample: CD8+ T cells sorted from blood.

This chain's CDR3 is CASSISVNTGELFF. The CDR3 bases are TGTGCCAGTAGTATATCGGTTAACACCGGGGAGCTGTTTTTT. The gene calls are TRBV19 and TRBJ2-2, with D unresolved. The CDR3 has 14 amino acids. The V gene's germline CDR1 is LNHDA and CDR2 SQIVND (reference sequence). Trimming removed 2 bases at V and 2 bases at J, with 6 bases between.